This entry features one TCR beta chain sequence. Its antigen is not known. One end of the junction is discordant with germline, which a read error may explain. The data were obtained in a study of tumor and adjacent non-tumor tissue in lung cancer. Study-level results: Normal lung showed higher cumulative top 100 clone frequency than tumor.

The template was RNA from unsorted bulk tissue. Germline V gene sequence: CDR1 KGHDR, CDR2 SFDVKD. This CDR3 has 15 amino acids. The library came from three nested PCR rounds adapted from ARM-PCR protocols. One entry per CDR3 protein results from TCRdb running MiXCR on the multiplex PCR reads. Here the sample spans 85,000 to 100,000 distinct CDR3 sequences, less than 80% being singletons. This sequence originates from a man aged 55 to 69 with non-small cell lung cancer. This rearrangement joins TRBV24-1 to TRBJ2-3; 7 nucleotides line up with TRBD1. The sample consisted of lung tumor tissue. The CDR3 sequence is CVTSWGRGSTDAQYF. The CDR3 DNA reads as TGTGTCACCAGTTGGGGCAGGGGGAGCACAGATGCGCAGTATTTT.